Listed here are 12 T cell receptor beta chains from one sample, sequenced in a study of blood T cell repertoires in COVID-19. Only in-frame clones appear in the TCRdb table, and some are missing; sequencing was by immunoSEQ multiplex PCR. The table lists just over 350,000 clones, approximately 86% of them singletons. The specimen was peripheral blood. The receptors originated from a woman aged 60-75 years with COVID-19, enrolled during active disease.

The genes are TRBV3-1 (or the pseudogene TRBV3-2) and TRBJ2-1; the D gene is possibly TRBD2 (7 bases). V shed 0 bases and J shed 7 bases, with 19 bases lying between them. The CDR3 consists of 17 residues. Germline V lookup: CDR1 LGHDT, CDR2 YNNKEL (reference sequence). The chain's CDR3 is CASSQEGWGGRLNEQFF. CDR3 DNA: TGTGCCAGCAGCCAAGAAGGATGGGGGGGCAGATTGAATGAGCAGTTCTTC.

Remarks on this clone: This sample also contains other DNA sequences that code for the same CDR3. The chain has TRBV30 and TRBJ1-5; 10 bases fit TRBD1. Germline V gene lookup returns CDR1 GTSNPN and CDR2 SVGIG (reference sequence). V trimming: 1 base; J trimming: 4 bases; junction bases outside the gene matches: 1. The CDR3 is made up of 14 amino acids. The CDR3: CAWSGTGGNQPQHF. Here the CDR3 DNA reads TGTGCCTGGAGTGGGACAGGGGGTAATCAGCCCCAGCATTTT.

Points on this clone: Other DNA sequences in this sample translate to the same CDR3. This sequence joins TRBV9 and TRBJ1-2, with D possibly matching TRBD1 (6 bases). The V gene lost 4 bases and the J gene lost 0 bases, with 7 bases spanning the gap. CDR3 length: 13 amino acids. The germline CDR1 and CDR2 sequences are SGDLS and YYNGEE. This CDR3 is CASSPGANYGYTF. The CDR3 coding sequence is TGTGCCAGCAGCCCAGGGGCTAACTATGGCTACACCTTC.

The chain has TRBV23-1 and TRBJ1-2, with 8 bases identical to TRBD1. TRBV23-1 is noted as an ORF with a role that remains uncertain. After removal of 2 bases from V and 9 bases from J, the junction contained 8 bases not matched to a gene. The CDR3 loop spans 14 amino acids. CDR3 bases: TGCGCCAGCAGTCAACCGGGACAGGATGTATGCTACACCTTC. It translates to CASSQPGQDVCYTF.

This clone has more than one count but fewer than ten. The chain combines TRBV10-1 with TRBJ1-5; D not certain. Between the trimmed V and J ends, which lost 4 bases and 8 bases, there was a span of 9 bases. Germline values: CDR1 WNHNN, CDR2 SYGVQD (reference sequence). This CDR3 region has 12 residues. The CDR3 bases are TGCGCCAGCAGTGCGGGATGGGAGCCCCAGCATTTT. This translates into CASSAGWEPQHF.

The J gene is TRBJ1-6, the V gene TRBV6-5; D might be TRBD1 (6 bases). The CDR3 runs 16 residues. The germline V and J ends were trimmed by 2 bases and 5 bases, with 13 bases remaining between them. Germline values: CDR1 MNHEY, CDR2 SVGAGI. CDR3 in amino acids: CASSYAAGANNSPLHF. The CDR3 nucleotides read TGTGCCAGCAGTTACGCGGCAGGGGCGAATAATTCACCCCTCCACTTT.

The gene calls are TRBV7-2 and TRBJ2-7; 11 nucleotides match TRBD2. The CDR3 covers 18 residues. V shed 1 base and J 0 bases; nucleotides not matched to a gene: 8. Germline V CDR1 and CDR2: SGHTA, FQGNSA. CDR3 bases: TGTGCCAGCAGCTTAGTGGGTGGGGGACTAGCGGCCTCCTACGAGCAGTACTTC. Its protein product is CASSLVGGGLAASYEQYF.

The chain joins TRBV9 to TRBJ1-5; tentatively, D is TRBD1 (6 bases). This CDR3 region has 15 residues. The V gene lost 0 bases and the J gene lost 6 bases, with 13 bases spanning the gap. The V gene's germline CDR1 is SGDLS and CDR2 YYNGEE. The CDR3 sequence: CASSVAGEVGQPQHF. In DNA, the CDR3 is TGTGCCAGCAGCGTAGCAGGGGAAGTTGGTCAGCCCCAGCATTTT.

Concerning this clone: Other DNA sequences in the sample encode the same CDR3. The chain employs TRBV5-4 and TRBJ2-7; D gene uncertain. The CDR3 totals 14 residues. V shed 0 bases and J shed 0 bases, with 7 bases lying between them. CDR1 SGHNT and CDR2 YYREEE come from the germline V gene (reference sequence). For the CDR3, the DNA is TGTGCCAGCAGCTTGGGCGGAAGCTCCTACGAGCAGTACTTC. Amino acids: CASSLGGSSYEQYF.

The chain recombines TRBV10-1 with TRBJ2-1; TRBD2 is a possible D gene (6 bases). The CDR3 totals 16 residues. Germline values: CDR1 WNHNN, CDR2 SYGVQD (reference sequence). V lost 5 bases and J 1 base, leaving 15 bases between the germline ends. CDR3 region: CASSPGWRASYNEQFF. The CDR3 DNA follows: TGCGCCAGCAGTCCCGGTTGGAGGGCGTCCTACAATGAGCAGTTCTTC.

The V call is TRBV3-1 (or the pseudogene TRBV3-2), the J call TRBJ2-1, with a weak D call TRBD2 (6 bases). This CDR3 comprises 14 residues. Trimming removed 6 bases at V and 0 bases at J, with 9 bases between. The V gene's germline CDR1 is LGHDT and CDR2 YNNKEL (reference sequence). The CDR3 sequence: CASSLASSYNEQFF. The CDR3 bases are TGTGCCAGCAGTCTAGCGTCCTCCTACAATGAGCAGTTCTTC.

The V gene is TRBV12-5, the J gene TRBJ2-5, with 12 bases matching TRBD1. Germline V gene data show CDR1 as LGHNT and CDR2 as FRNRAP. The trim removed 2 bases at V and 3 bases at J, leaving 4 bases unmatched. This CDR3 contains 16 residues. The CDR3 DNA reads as TGTGCTAGTGGTTTGAGGGGACAGGGGGCCGAAGAGACCCAGTACTTC. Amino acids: CASGLRGQGAEETQYF.